Listed here are 15 T cell receptor beta chains from one sample, sequenced in a study of cytomegalovirus exposure and HLA in healthy donors. Researchers ran the PCR with 60 Vbeta and 13 Jbeta primers. The repertoire was sequenced with immunoSEQ multiplex PCR; TCRdb's copy has only in-frame clones and lacks some. The data contain about 170,000 clones, 80% to 90% of them singletons. The sample consisted of PBMCs. The source is a woman younger than 35 in good health and CMV-seronegative.

V is TRBV2 and J is TRBJ1-2, with TRBD1 matching 8 bases. Germline CDR1 SNHLY, CDR2 FYNNEI. The CDR3 totals 15 residues. Germline trimming cut 8 bases from V and 4 bases from J; bases unmatched to any gene: 12. The CDR3 reads CASLDGKTGAYGYTF. DNA for the CDR3: TGTGCCAGCCTTGACGGCAAGACAGGGGCCTATGGCTACACCTTC.

A word on this clone: Compared with germline, one end of the junction differs, possibly owing to a read error. The V gene is TRBV7-9, the J gene TRBJ2-7; D ambiguous. The CDR3 spans 18 residues. The germline V gene encodes CDR1 SEHNR and CDR2 FQNEAQ (reference sequence). The CDR3 sequence: CSSSLVRKTATFNYEQYF. The CDR3, as DNA: TGTTCCAGCAGCTTAGTACGCAAGACCGCGACATTCAACTACGAGCAGTACTTC.

The CDR3 loop reads CASTPETSGRARETQYF. The CDR3 DNA sequence: TGTGCCAGCACCCCAGAGACTAGCGGGAGGGCCAGGGAGACCCAGTACTTC. The genes are TRBV2 and TRBJ2-5; 14 nucleotides align to TRBD2. This CDR3 spans 17 amino acids. Germline CDR1 and CDR2: SNHLY and FYNNEI. The J segment lost 5 bases and the V segment lost 7 bases, leaving 12 bases of the junction unmatched.

This clone showed up just a few times. The chain has TRBV7-9 and TRBJ1-3; D gene ambiguous. The germline V and J ends were trimmed by 2 bases and 4 bases, with 9 bases remaining between them. Germline V lookup: CDR1 SEHNR, CDR2 FQNEAQ (reference sequence). This CDR3 region has 14 residues. As DNA, the CDR3 is TGTGCCAGCAGCTTATTTCCCGTCGGAAACACCATATATTTT. It yields the protein CASSLFPVGNTIYF.

V gene TRBV18 combines with J gene TRBJ1-2; D possibly corresponds to TRBD1 (6 bases). V shed 3 bases and J shed 7 bases, with 24 bases lying between them. CDR1 is KGHSH, CDR2 LQKENI, per germline. This CDR3 region has 17 residues. CDR3 sequence (DNA): TGTGCCAGCTCACCTACAAACCTCTCCGAGGGGGATCGTGGCTACACCTTC. Protein product: CASSPTNLSEGDRGYTF.

The CDR3 nucleotides are TGTGCCAGCACCAAGGGGGACAGGACGTCAAAAGCTTTCTTT. Its protein product is CASTKGDRTSKAFF. The gene calls are TRBV11-3 and TRBJ1-1, with TRBD1 matching 8 bases. The CDR3 runs to 14 residues. The germline gives CDR1 SGHNT, CDR2 YENEEA. Trimming at V came to 7 bases and at J to 9 bases, leaving 13 bases not matched to a gene.

The V gene is TRBV7-6, the J gene TRBJ2-5, with D possibly matching TRBD2 (6 bases). The J call is uncertain, as TRBJ2-7 better fits the DNA end. CDR1 SGHVS and CDR2 FNYEAQ come from the germline V gene. There are 12 residues in the CDR3. The CDR3 DNA sequence: TGTGCCAGCAGCATGACTAGAGACGAGCAGTACTTC. Protein: CASSMTRDEQYF.

The V and J genes are TRBV7-8 and TRBJ1-4; D is unclear. Germline V gene sequence: CDR1 SGHVS, CDR2 FQNEAQ. The CDR3 length is 13 residues. V gave up 5 bases and J gave up 5 bases, with 9 bases separating them. The CDR3 here is CASSPLLNEKLFF. CDR3 coding DNA: TGTGCCAGCAGCCCCCTACTCAATGAAAAACTGTTTTTT.

The chain carries TRBV7-2 and TRBJ2-4; possible D gene TRBD2, 5 bases. With 1 base removed from V and 7 bases from J, the gap between germline ends came to 14 bases. In germline, CDR1 is SGHTA, CDR2 FQGNSA. The CDR3 extends over 15 amino acids. The CDR3 spells CASSLDGKGANIQYF. The CDR3 DNA follows: TGTGCCAGCAGCTTAGATGGGAAGGGAGCGAACATTCAGTACTTC.

This chain joins TRBV27 and TRBJ1-1; D is ambiguous. CDR1 is MNHEY and CDR2 is SMNVEV in the germline V gene (reference sequence). Between the trimmed V and J ends, which lost 0 bases and 4 bases, there was a span of 6 bases. The CDR3 totals 13 residues. In DNA form, the CDR3 reads TGTGCCAGCAGTTTATCGCGGGGCACTGAAGCTTTCTTT. Residues: CASSLSRGTEAFF.

This clone was counted once. The rearrangement joins TRBV5-1 to TRBJ2-2; unclear D gene. Deletions cut 0 bases from V and 2 bases from J, with 8 bases between. The CDR3 covers 15 residues. The germline V gene encodes CDR1 SGHRS and CDR2 YFSETQ. CDR3 amino acids: CASSLGISNTGELFF. In DNA, the CDR3 is TGCGCCAGCAGCTTGGGTATTTCTAACACCGGGGAGCTGTTTTTT.

The V and J genes are TRBV5-4 and TRBJ2-5, with D possibly being TRBD1 (5 bases). The germline V gene has CDR1 SGHNT and CDR2 YYREEE (reference sequence). This CDR3 is built from 16 residues. The V gene lost 0 bases and the J gene lost 1 base, with 13 bases spanning the gap. The CDR3 bases are TGTGCCAGCAGCTTGGGGGGCCCCGACTTCCAAGAGACCCAGTACTTC. Protein: CASSLGGPDFQETQYF.

The chain recombines TRBV27 with TRBJ1-6; 7 bases align to TRBD1. CDR3 size: 17 residues. The V gene end was trimmed by 6 bases and the J gene end by 5 bases; junction bases not matched to a gene: 13. Germline-derived CDR1 and CDR2 are MNHEY and SMNVEV (reference sequence). The CDR3 is CASRHQDRRIDNSPLHF. CDR3 sequence (DNA): TGTGCCAGCAGACACCAGGACAGGCGGATTGATAATTCACCCCTCCACTTT.

This rearrangement joins TRBV19 to TRBJ1-2; D call uncertain. Trimming took 11 bases from V and 0 from J, leaving 13 bases between them. The CDR3 consists of 13 residues. The germline gives CDR1 LNHDA, CDR2 SQIVND (reference sequence). The CDR3 DNA sequence: TGTGCCGTCAAATTGAGGGCTAACTATGGCTACACCTTC. It codes for CAVKLRANYGYTF.

The CDR3 loop reads CASSPGLAVHNEQFF. CDR3 DNA: TGTGCCAGCAGTCCGGGACTAGCGGTTCACAATGAGCAGTTCTTC. The chain combines TRBV27 with TRBJ2-1; 11 positions agree with TRBD2. Germline V gene data show CDR1 as MNHEY and CDR2 as SMNVEV (reference sequence). V was clipped by 5 bases and J by 5 bases; unmatched bases: 5. The length of the CDR3 is 15 residues.